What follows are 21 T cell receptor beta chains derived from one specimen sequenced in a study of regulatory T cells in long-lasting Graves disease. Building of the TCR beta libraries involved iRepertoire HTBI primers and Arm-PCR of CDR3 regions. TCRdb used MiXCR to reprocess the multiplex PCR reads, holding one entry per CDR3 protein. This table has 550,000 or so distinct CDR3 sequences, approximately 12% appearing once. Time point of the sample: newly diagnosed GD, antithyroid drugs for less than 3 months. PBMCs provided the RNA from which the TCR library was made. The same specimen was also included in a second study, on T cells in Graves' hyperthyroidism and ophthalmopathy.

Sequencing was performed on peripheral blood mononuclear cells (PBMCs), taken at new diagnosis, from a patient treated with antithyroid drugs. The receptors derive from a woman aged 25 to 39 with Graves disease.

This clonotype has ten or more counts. The CDR3 DNA sequence: TGTGCCAGCAGCCGGGACAGGGGCGGGGATACGCAGTATTTT. It translates to CASSRDRGGDTQYF. V is TRBV11-2 and J is TRBJ2-3, with 10 positions matching TRBD1. Germline CDR1 reads SGHAT; CDR2 reads FQNNGV. Unmatched junction bases numbered 5, after V lost 5 bases and J lost 6 bases. The CDR3 spans 14 residues.

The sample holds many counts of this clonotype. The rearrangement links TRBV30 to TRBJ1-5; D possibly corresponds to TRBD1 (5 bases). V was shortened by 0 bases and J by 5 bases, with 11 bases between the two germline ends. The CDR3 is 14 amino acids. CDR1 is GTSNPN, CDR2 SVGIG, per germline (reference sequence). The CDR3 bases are TGTGCCTGGAGTGTACTTCGAGGGGATCAGCCCCAGCATTTT. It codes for CAWSVLRGDQPQHF.

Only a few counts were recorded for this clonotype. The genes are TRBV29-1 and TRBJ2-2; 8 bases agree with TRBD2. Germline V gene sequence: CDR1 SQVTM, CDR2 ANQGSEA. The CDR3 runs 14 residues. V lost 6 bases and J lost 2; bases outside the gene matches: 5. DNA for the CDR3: TGCAGCGTCGTCAGCGGGAGCAACACCGGGGAGCTGTTTTTT. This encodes CSVVSGSNTGELFF.

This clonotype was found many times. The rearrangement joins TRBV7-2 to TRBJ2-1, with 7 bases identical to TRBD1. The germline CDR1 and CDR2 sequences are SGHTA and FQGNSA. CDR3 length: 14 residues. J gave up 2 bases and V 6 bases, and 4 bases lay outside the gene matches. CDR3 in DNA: TGTGCCAGCAGATACACAGGGGCCTACAATGAGCAGTTCTTC. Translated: CASRYTGAYNEQFF.

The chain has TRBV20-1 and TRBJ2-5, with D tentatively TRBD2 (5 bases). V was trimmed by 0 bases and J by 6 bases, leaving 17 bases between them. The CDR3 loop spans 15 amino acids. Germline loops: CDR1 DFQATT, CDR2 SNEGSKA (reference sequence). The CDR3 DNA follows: TGCAGTGCTAGAGAGGCGGGCTGGCTAGAGAAGACCCAGTACTTC. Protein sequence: CSAREAGWLEKTQYF.

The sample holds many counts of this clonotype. CDR3 loop: CASGLGRGQGVTDTQYF. The CDR3, as DNA: TGTGCTAGTGGTTTGGGAAGGGGACAGGGGGTAACAGATACGCAGTATTTT. The rearrangement links TRBV12-5 to TRBJ2-3; 11 bases line up with TRBD1. This CDR3 is built from 17 residues. Trimming removed 1 base from V and 3 bases from J; junction bases left unmatched: 6. CDR1 and CDR2 from the germline V gene are LGHNT and FRNRAP.

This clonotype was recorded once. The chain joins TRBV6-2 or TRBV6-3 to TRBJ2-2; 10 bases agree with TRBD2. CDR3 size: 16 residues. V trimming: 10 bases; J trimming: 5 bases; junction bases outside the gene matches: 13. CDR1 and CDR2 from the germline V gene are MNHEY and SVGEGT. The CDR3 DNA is TGTGCCACCCCCCCCCTAGCGGGAGATAGGACCGGGGAGCTGTTTTTT. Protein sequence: CATPPLAGDRTGELFF.

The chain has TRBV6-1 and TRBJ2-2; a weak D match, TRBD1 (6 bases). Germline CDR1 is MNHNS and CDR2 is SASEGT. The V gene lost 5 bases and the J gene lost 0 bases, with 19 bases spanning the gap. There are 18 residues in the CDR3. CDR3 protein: CASSPGQQYRSNTGELFF. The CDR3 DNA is TGTGCCAGCAGTCCTGGACAGCAGTACCGTTCGAACACCGGGGAGCTGTTTTTT.

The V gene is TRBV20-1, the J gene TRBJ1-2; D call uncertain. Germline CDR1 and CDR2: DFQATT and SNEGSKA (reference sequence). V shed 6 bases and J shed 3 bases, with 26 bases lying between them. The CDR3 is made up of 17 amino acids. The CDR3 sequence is CSAATARTRGSYYGYTF. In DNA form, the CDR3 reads TGCAGTGCGGCAACCGCGAGGACCAGAGGCAGTTACTATGGCTACACCTTC.

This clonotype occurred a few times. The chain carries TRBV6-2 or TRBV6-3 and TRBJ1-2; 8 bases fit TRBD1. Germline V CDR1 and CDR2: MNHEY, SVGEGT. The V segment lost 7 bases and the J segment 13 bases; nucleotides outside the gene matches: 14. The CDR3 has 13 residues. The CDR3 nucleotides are TGTGCCAGCACCCGGACAGGGCCCCCTCTATGCACCTTC. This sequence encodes CASTRTGPPLCTF.

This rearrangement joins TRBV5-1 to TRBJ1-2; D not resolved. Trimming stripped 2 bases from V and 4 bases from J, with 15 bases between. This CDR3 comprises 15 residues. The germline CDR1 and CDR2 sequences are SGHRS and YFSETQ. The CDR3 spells CASSFGQSAGYGYTF. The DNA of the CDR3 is TGCGCCAGCAGCTTTGGGCAGAGTGCGGGCTATGGCTACACCTTC. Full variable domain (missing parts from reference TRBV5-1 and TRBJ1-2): KAGVTQTPRYLIKTRGQQVTLSCSPISGHRSVSWYQQTPGQGLQFLFEYFSETQRNKGNFPGRFSGRQFSNSRSEMNVSTLELGDSALYLCASSFGQSAGYGYTFGSGTRLTVV.

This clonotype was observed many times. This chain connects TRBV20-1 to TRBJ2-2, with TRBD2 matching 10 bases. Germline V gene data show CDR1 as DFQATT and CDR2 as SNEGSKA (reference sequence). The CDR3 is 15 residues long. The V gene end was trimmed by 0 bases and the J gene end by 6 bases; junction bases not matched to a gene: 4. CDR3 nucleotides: TGCAGTGCTAGAGATTGGACTAGCGGTGCCGGGGAGCTGTTTTTT. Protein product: CSARDWTSGAGELFF.

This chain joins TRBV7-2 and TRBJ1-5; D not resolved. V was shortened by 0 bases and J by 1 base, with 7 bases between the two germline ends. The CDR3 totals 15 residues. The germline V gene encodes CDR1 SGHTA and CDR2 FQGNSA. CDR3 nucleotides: TGTGCCAGCAGCTTAGCGTTTGGGAGCAATCAGCCCCAGCATTTT. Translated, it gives CASSLAFGSNQPQHF.

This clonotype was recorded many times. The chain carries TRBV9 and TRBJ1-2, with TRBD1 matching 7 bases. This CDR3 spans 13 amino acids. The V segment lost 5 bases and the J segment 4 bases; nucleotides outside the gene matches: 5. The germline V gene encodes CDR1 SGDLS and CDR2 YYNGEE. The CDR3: CASSPGQTYGYTF. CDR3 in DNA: TGTGCCAGCAGTCCGGGACAGACCTATGGCTACACCTTC.

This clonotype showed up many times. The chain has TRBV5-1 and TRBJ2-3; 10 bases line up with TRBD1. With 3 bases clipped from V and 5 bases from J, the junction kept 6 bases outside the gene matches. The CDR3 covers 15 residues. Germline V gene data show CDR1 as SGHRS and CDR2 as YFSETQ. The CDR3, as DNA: TGCGCCAGCAGCTACCCCGGGACAGGGGTAGATACGCAGTATTTT. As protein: CASSYPGTGVDTQYF.

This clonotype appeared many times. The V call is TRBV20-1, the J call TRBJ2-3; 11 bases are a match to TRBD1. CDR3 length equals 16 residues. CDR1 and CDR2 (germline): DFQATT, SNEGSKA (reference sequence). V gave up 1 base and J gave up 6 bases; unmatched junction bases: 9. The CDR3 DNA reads TGCAGTGCTAGAGGGACAGGGGGCGTTTCGGCCGATACGCAGTATTTT. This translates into CSARGTGGVSADTQYF.

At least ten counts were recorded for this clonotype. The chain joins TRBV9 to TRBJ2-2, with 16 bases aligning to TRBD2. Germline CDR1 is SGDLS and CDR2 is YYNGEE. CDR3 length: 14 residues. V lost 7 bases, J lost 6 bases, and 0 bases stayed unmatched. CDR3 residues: CASGTSGRAGELFF. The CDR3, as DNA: TGTGCCAGCGGGACTAGCGGGAGGGCCGGGGAGCTGTTTTTT.

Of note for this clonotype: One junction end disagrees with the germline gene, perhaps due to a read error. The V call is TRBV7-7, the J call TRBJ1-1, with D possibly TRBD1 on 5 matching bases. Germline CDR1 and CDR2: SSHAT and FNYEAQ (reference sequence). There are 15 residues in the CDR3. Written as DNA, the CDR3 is TGTGCTAGCAGCTTAGCCCCCGGGGACCAATATGAAGCTTTCTTT. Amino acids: CASSLAPGDQYEAFF.

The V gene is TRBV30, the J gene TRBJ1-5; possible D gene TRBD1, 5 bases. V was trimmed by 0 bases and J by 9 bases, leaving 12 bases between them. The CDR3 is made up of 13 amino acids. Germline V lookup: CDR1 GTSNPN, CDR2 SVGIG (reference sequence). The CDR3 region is CAWSVVRGGPQHF. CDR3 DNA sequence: TGTGCCTGGAGTGTTGTGCGCGGGGGGCCCCAGCATTTT. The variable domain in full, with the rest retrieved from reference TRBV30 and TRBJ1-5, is SQTIHQWPATLVQPVGSPLSLECTVEGTSNPNLYWYRQAAGRGLQLLFYSVGIGQISSEVPQNLSASRPQDRQFILSSKKLLLSDSGFYLCAWSVVRGGPQHFGDGTRLSIL.

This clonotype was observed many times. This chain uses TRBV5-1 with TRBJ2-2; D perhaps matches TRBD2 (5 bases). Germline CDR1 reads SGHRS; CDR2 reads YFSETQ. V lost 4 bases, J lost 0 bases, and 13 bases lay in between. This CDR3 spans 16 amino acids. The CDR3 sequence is CASSTLGLTNTGELFF. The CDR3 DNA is TGCGCCAGCAGCACCTTAGGACTGACGAACACCGGGGAGCTGTTTTTT.

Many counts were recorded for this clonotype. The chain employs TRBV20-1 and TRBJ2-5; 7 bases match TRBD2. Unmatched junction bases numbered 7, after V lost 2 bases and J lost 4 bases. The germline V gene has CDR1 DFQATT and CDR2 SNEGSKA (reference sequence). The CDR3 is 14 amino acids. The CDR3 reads CSARRRRGRETQYF. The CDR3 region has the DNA TGCAGTGCTAGACGGCGACGCGGGAGAGAGACCCAGTACTTC.